The TCR beta chain described here comes from a study of T-cell memory formation after mild COVID-19. TCRdb used MiXCR to reprocess the 5' RACE reads, holding one entry per CDR3 protein. The profile shows just over 350,000 distinct CDR3 sequences, around 15% of them singletons. The length of the CDR3 is 17 residues. Germline trimming cut 0 bases from V and 4 bases from J; bases unmatched to any gene: 8. The V gene's germline CDR1 is DFQATT and CDR2 SNEGSKA (reference sequence). The rearrangement uses TRBV20-1 and TRBJ1-6; 8 bases match TRBD1. Sequenced: PBMCs or a T cell subset sorted from them (not recorded which). The TCR was taken from a man between 18 and 29 years old who had mild COVID-19 (a few samples of this study predate the infection). Cell type and time point are not known. The CDR3 here is CSARDRAGTGYNSPLHF. CDR3 coding DNA: TGCAGTGCTAGAGATCGTGCTGGGACAGGATATAATTCACCCCTCCACTTT.